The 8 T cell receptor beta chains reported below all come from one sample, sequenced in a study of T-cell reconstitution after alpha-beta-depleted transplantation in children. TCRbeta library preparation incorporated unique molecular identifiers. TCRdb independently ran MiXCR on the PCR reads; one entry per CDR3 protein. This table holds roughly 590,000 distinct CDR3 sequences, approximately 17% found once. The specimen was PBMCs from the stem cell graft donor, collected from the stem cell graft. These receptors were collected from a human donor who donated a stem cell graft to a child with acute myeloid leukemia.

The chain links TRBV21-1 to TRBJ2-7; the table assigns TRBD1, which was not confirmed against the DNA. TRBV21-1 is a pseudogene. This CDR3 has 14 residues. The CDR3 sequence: CASSKIGTGNQQYV. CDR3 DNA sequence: TGTGCCAGCAGCAAAATAGGGACAGGGAACCAGCAGTACGTC.

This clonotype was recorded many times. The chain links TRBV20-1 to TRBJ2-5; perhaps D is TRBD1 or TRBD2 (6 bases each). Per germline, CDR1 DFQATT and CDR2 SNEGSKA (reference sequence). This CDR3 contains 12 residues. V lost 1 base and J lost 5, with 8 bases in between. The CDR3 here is CSARGGAETQYF. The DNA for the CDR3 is TGCAGTGCTAGAGGGGGGGCTGAGACCCAGTACTTC.

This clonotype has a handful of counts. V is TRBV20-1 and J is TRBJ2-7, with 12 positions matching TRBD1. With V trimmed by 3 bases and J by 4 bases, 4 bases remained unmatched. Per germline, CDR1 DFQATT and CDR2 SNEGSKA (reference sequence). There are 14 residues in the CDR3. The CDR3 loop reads CSARGQGAWYEQYF. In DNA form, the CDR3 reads TGCAGTGCTAGGGGACAGGGGGCATGGTACGAGCAGTACTTC.

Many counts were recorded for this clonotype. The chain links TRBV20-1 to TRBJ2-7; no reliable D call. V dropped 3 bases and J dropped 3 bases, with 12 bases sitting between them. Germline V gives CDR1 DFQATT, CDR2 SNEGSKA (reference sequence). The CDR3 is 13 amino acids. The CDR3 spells CSARDDGIYEQYF. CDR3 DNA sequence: TGCAGTGCTAGGGACGACGGAATCTACGAGCAGTACTTC.

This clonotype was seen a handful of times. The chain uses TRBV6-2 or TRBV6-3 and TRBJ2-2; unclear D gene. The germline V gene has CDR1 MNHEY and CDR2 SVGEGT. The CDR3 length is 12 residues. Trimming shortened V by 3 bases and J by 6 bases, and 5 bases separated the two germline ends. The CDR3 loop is CASSYYSGELFF. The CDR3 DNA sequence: TGTGCCAGCAGTTATTATTCCGGGGAGCTGTTTTTT.

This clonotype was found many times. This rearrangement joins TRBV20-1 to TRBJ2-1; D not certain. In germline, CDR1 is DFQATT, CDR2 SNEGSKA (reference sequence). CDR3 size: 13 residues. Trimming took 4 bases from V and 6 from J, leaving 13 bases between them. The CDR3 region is CSATLENFNEQFF. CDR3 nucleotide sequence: TGCAGTGCTACCTTAGAAAATTTCAATGAGCAGTTCTTC.

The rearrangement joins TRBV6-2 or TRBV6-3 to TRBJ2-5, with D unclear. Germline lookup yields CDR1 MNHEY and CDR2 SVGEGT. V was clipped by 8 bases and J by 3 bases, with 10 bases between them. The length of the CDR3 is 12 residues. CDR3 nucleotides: TGTGCCAGCGGCACCGCCAAAGAGACCCAGTACTTC. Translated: CASGTAKETQYF.

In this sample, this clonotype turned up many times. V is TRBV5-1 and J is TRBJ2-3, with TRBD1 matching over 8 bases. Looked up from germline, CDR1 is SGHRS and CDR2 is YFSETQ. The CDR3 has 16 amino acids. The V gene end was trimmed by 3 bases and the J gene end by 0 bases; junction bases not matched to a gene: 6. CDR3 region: CASSSDWTGSTDTQYF. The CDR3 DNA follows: TGCGCCAGCAGCTCGGACTGGACAGGGAGCACAGATACGCAGTATTTT.